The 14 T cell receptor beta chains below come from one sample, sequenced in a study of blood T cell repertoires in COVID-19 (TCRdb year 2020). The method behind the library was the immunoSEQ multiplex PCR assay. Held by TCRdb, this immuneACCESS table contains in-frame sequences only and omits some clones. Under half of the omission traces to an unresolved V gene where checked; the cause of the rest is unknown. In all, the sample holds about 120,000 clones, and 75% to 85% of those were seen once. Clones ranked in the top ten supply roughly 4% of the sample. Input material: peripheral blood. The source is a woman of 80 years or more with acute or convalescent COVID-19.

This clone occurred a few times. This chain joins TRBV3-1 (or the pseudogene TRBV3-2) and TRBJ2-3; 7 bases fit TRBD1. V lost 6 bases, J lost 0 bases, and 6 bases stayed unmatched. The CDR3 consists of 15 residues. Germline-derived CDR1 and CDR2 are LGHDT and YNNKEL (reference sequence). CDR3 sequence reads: CASSQKGASTDTQYF. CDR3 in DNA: TGTGCCAGCAGTCAAAAGGGGGCTAGCACAGATACGCAGTATTTT.

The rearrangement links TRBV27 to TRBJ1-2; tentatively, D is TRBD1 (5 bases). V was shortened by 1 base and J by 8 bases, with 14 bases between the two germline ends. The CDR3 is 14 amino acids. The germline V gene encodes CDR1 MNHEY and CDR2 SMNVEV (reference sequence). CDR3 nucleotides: TGTGCCAGCAGTTTATGGGGCAACGCTGGCGGCTACACCTTC. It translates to CASSLWGNAGGYTF.

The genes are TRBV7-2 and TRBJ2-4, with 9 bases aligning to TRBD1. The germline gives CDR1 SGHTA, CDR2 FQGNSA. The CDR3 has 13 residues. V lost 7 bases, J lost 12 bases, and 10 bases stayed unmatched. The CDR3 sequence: CASTPGTGGGQYF. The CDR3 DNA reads TGTGCCAGCACGCCGGGAACAGGGGGCGGTCAGTACTTC.

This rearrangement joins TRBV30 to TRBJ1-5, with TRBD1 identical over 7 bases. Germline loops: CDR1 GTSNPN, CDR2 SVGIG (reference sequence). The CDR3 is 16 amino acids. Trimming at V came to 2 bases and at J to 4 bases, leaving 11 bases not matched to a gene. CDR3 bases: TGTGCCTGGAGTAGTTATCGGGACAGATGGAATCAGCCCCAGCATTTT. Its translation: CAWSSYRDRWNQPQHF.

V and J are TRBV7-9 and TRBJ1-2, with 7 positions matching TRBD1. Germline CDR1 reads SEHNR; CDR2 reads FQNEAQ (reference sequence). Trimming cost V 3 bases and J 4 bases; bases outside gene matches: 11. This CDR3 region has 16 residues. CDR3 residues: CASSLGQPASTYGYTF. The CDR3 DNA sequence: TGTGCCAGCAGCTTGGGACAGCCCGCTTCTACCTATGGCTACACCTTC.

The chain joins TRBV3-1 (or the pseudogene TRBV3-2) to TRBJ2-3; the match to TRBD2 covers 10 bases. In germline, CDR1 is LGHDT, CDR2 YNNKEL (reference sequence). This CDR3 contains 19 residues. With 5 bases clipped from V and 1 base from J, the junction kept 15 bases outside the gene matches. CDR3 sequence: CASSAEGRAGTSGTDTQYF. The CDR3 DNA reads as TGTGCCAGCAGCGCGGAAGGTAGGGCCGGGACTAGCGGCACAGATACGCAGTATTTT.

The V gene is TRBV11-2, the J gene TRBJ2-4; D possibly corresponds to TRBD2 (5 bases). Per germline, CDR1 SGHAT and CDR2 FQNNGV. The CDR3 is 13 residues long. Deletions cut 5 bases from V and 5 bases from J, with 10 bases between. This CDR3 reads CASSLTGENIQYF. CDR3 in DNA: TGTGCCAGCAGCCTAACCGGGGAAAACATTCAGTACTTC.

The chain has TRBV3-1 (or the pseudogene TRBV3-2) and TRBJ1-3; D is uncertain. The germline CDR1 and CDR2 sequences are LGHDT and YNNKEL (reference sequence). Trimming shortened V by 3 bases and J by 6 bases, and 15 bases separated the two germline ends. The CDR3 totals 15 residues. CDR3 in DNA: TGTGCCAGCAGCCAGGAAGGTGGTAGCGCAAACACCATATATTTT. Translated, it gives CASSQEGGSANTIYF.

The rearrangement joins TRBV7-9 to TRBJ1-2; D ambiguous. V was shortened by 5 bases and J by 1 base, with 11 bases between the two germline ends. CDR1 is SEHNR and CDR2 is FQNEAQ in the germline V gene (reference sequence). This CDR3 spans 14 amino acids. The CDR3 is CASSRNRDNYGYTF. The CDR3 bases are TGTGCCAGCAGCCGCAACAGAGATAACTATGGCTACACCTTC.

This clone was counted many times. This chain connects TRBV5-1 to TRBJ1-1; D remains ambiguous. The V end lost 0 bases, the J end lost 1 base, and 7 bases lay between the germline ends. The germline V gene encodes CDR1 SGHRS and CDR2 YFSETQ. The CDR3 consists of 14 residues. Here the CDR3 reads CASSLVVPNTEAFF. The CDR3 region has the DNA TGCGCCAGCAGCTTGGTCGTTCCGAACACTGAAGCTTTCTTT.

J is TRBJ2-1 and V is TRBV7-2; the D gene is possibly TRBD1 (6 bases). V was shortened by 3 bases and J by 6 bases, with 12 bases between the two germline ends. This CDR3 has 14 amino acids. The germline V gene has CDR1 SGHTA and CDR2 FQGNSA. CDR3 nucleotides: TGTGCCAGCAGCTTGGAGGACAGCGCCAATGAGCAGTTCTTC. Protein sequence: CASSLEDSANEQFF.

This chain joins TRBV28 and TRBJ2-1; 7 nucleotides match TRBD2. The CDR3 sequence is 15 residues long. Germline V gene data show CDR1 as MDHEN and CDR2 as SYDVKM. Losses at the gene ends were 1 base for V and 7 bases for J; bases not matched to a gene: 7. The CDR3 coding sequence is TGTGCCAGCAGTTTATCGGGGGGAGCAATGAATGAGCAGTTCTTC. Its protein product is CASSLSGGAMNEQFF.

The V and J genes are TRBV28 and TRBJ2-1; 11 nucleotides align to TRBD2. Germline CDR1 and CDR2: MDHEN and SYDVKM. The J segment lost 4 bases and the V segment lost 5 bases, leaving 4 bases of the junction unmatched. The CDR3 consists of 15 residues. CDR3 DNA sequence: TGTGCCAGCAGTCCTACTAGCGGGAGTTACAATGAGCAGTTCTTC. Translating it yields CASSPTSGSYNEQFF.

The CDR3 DNA is TGTGCCAGTACCTTAGGGGGGGAGGTAGGCACAGATACGCAGTATTTT. This codes for CASTLGGEVGTDTQYF. The chain combines TRBV19 with TRBJ2-3, with D possibly TRBD2 on 7 matching bases. The CDR3 consists of 16 residues. V lost 7 bases, J lost 1 base, and 18 bases lay in between. In germline, CDR1 is LNHDA, CDR2 SQIVND (reference sequence).